This TCR beta chain emerged from a study of CD8+ T cells in alopecia areata. Germline-derived CDR1 and CDR2 are MDHEN and SYDVKM. The CDR3 has 13 residues. Trimming left V 6 bases short and J 0 bases short, with 9 bases between. Extracted RNA was reverse transcribed into cDNA, the sequencing template. The method was immunoSEQ multiplex PCR; TCRdb's version includes in-frame clones alone and lacks a portion of them. The sample contains 90,000 to 120,000 clones, around 55% of which appear only once. The genes are TRBV28 and TRBJ2-7; D is unclear. The clonotype was recovered from a human donor in good health. The sequenced material came from CD8+ T cells sorted from blood. The CDR3 sequence: CASRADPSYEQYF. The CDR3 DNA reads TGTGCCAGCAGGGCGGACCCCTCCTACGAGCAGTACTTC. Combining the CDR3 with reference TRBV28 and TRBJ2-7 gives the whole variable domain DVKVTQSSRYLVKRTGEKVFLECVQDMDHENMFWYRQDPGLGLRLIYFSYDVKMKEKGDIPEGYSVSREKKERFSLILESASTNQTSMYLCASRADPSYEQYFGPGTRLTVT.